This TCR beta chain was identified in a study of CD8+ T cells in alopecia areata. cDNA prepared by RNA extraction and subsequent reverse transcription served as the template for sequencing. Produced via immunoSEQ multiplex PCR; TCRdb's table is partial and in-frame only. Of around 140,000 clones listed, 86% are singletons. Germline V lookup: CDR1 SQVTM, CDR2 ANQGSEA. The CDR3 contains 15 residues. V shed 4 bases and J shed 2 bases, with 18 bases lying between them. Findings of the study overall: Clonality was higher in lesional than normal scalp, especially in alopecia totalis/universalis.

A few counts support this clone. What it binds is unknown. Treatment meaning: oral pan-JAK inhibitor, 5-10 mg twice daily. In alopecia areata patients, both lesional scalp punch biopsies and peripheral blood were collected. Both CD4+ and CD8+ T cells were separated by sorting PBMCs. The starting material was CD8+ T cells sorted from blood, obtained at week 4, from a patient treated with tofacitinib. This clonotype was obtained from a human donor with alopecia areata. The chain uses TRBV29-1 and TRBJ2-7; perhaps D is TRBD1 or TRBD2 (5 bases each). The CDR3 region is CSVVFFEGSTYEQYF. The CDR3 DNA reads TGCAGCGTTGTATTTTTTGAGGGGTCGACCTACGAGCAGTACTTC.